A selection of T cell receptor beta chains follows, all from one sample in a study of cytomegalovirus exposure and HLA in healthy donors. The protocol was immunoSEQ multiplex PCR, while the TCRdb copy is restricted to in-frame clones and leaves out a portion. The data hold roughly 230,000 clones, with 80% to 95% observed a single time. The sample taken for sequencing was PBMCs. These receptors were taken from a girl aged 2-15 years in good health and CMV-seronegative. CDR3s include the opening cysteine and the closing phenylalanine or tryptophan.

j_gene: TRBJ2-3; v_gene: TRBV6-1; CDR3aa: CASSVSVTDTQYF
j_gene: TRBJ2-3; v_gene: TRBV11-2; CDR3aa: CASSLGTDTQYF
j_gene: TRBJ2-1; v_gene: TRBV7-3; CDR3aa: CASSLTRGGVDNEQFF
j_gene: TRBJ1-5; v_gene: TRBV28; CDR3aa: CASSATGGAYQPQHF
j_gene: TRBJ2-3; v_gene: TRBV11-1; CDR3aa: CASSSPPSRDTQYF
j_gene: TRBJ2-7; v_gene: TRBV6-6; CDR3aa: CASSSPGGNYEQYF
j_gene: TRBJ2-7; v_gene: TRBV27; CDR3aa: CASSFGTSGRNEQYF
j_gene: TRBJ2-3; v_gene: TRBV18; CDR3aa: CASSSGQGADTQYF
j_gene: TRBJ2-3; v_gene: TRBV6-5; CDR3aa: CASSYAAGPSTDTQYF
j_gene: TRBJ1-5; v_gene: TRBV6-1; CDR3aa: CASTGANSNQPQHF
j_gene: TRBJ1-5; v_gene: TRBV7-9; CDR3aa: CASSLGMGGNQPQHF
j_gene: .; v_gene: TRBV7-8; CDR3aa: CASSLQTGIDEQYF
j_gene: TRBJ1-3; v_gene: TRBV6-4; CDR3aa: CASSDIGQGADPGHTIYF
j_gene: TRBJ1-1; v_gene: TRBV30; CDR3aa: CAWSSGQSGGTEAFF
j_gene: TRBJ2-5; v_gene: TRBV4-2; CDR3aa: CASSQGGGGLLGETQYF
j_gene: TRBJ2-3; v_gene: TRBV9; CDR3aa: CASSVGNGASDTQYF
j_gene: TRBJ1-1; v_gene: TRBV7-8; CDR3aa: CASSLATPGNTEAFF
j_gene: TRBJ2-1; v_gene: TRBV27; CDR3aa: CASSPRLAGKHYNEQFF
j_gene: TRBJ2-3; v_gene: TRBV30; CDR3aa: CAWSVGGRAADTQYF
j_gene: TRBJ1-1; v_gene: TRBV11-2; CDR3aa: CASSATGKTEAFF
j_gene: TRBJ2-7; v_gene: TRBV10-2; CDR3aa: CASGETGTDFYEQYF
j_gene: TRBJ1-6; v_gene: TRBV12-5; CDR3aa: CASGPGTWGSPLHF
j_gene: TRBJ1-2; v_gene: TRBV7-6; CDR3aa: CASSLQTGLGEATYGYTF
j_gene: TRBJ1-4; v_gene: TRBV12-5; CDR3aa: CASGLEPSRALNEKLFF
j_gene: TRBJ2-5; v_gene: TRBV6-5; CDR3aa: CASSYGAGQETQYF
j_gene: .; v_gene: TRBV9; CDR3aa: CASTGQGSYEQYF
j_gene: TRBJ2-1; v_gene: TRBV7-3; CDR3aa: CASSATSGGLLSNEQFF
j_gene: TRBJ1-1; v_gene: TRBV19; CDR3aa: CASNRKDRDDTEAFF
j_gene: TRBJ2-3; v_gene: TRBV30; CDR3aa: CAWSQLAGASGDTQYF
j_gene: TRBJ2-3; v_gene: TRBV7-8; CDR3aa: CASSSPLRGAEDTQYF
j_gene: TRBJ1-1; v_gene: TRBV6-1; CDR3aa: CASSRTQNTEAFF